This paragraph reports one T cell receptor (beta chain). Its antigen is not identified. 60 Vbeta and 13 Jbeta primers were used in PCR. TCRdb keeps only in-frame clones here, not all; method: immunoSEQ multiplex PCR. The sample yields about 200,000 clones, almost 80% seen once. The entry originates in a study of cytomegalovirus exposure and HLA in healthy donors. This CDR3 is 14 amino acids long. Germline lookup yields CDR1 SGHRS and CDR2 YFSETQ. Trimming cost V 5 bases and J 4 bases; bases outside gene matches: 2. The study's findings and limits: Later work showed greater clonal expansion in HLA-associated TCR beta chains than in equally common others. A reported reduction in N-insertions relative to the approximately 690-donor mean was seen in an Asian-associated ancestry cluster in a later analysis.

The chain has TRBV5-1 and TRBJ2-1, with 11 bases fitting TRBD1. This receptor was obtained from a male donor in good health and CMV-seronegative. The specimen was PBMCs. The CDR3 spells CASSRDRGYNEQFF. CDR3 nucleotide sequence: TGCGCCAGCAGTAGGGACAGGGGGTACAATGAGCAGTTCTTC.